This T cell receptor (beta chain) was observed in a study of blood T cell repertoires in COVID-19. The germline V gene encodes CDR1 KGHSH and CDR2 LQKENI. The CDR3 is 13 residues long. Trimming shortened V by 2 bases and J by 6 bases, and 11 bases separated the two germline ends. Cohort allocation depended upon clinical history that participants reported. Original methodology: Scientists estimated how many nucleated cells there were by amplifying reference gene primers. Libraries were prepared by immunoSEQ multiplex PCR; TCRdb keeps only in-frame clonotypes and omits some of them. From that table come the V and J calls and clone size; the DNA was used to work out D and trimming. The data contain more than 250,000 clones, approximately 90% of them seen just once; the ten biggest clones take up 0.95% to 1.5%.

The chain uses TRBV18 and TRBJ2-7, with D perhaps TRBD1 (5 bases). The TCR originated in a woman between 35 and 50 years old with acute COVID-19. The source material was PBMCs or T cells enriched from blood (not recorded which). The CDR3 sequence is CASSPGRVGEQYV. Here the CDR3 DNA reads TGTGCCAGCTCACCAGGCAGGGTGGGCGAGCAGTACGTC.